The 20 T cell receptor beta chains reported below all come from one sample, sequenced in a study of T-cell reconstitution after alpha-beta-depleted transplantation in children. Unique molecular identifiers were used in preparing the TCRbeta library. TCRdb used MiXCR to reprocess the PCR reads, holding one entry per CDR3 protein. Among around 140,000 distinct CDR3 sequences listed, around 9% were seen once. This sample comprised PBMCs, mostly from graft donor cells, obtained 180 days after TCRalphabeta/CD19-depleted stem cell transplant. These receptors were collected from a female patient aged 2 to 10 who had a stem cell transplant for congenital amegakaryocytic thrombocytopenia, so the T cells may come from the graft donor.

This clonotype was counted ten times or more. The chain links TRBV19 to TRBJ1-2, with D perhaps matching TRBD1 (5 bases). The CDR3 sequence is 14 residues long. The V gene's germline CDR1 is LNHDA and CDR2 SQIVND (reference sequence). V gave up 7 bases and J gave up 1 base, with 13 bases separating them. This CDR3 reads CASIASGVNYGYTF. DNA of the CDR3: TGTGCCAGTATCGCGTCGGGGGTTAACTATGGCTACACCTTC.

This clonotype showed up many times. V usage is TRBV7-2 and J usage is TRBJ2-4, with D perhaps being TRBD1 or TRBD2 (6 bases each). The CDR3 spans 18 residues. Trimming pared 0 bases from V and 1 base from J, leaving 16 bases between. CDR1 is SGHTA, CDR2 FQGNSA, per germline. The CDR3 DNA is TGTGCCAGCAGCTTAGCGGGCAGGGGAGGTCGGGCCAAAAACATTCAGTACTTC. Protein: CASSLAGRGGRAKNIQYF.

This clonotype was recorded many times. The chain employs TRBV19 and TRBJ1-2; 7 nucleotides align to TRBD1. This CDR3 has 17 amino acids. The germline gives CDR1 LNHDA, CDR2 SQIVND (reference sequence). V shed 0 bases, J shed 7 bases, and the junction held 14 bases outside the gene matches. CDR3 in amino acids: CASSIDGRAGGTRGYTF. The CDR3 DNA reads TGTGCCAGTAGTATAGATGGTAGGGCAGGGGGAACGCGTGGCTACACCTTC.

There are a few counts of this clonotype. J is TRBJ2-7 and V is TRBV5-5; D uncertain. The CDR3 totals 13 residues. V lost 2 bases and J lost 3, with 9 bases in between. The germline CDR1 and CDR2 sequences are SGHKS and YYEKEE (reference sequence). CDR3 DNA sequence: TGTGCCAGCAGCTTTCCACAGCTCTACGAGCAGTACTTC. Its translation: CASSFPQLYEQYF.

Ten or more counts support this clonotype. The chain recombines TRBV29-1 with TRBJ2-3; no definite D call. CDR1 is SQVTM, CDR2 ANQGSEA, per germline. This CDR3 is built from 15 residues. V lost 5 bases to trimming and J lost 4 bases, with 19 bases between them. The CDR3 region is CSVLAPLERPDTQYF. In nucleotides, the CDR3 is TGCAGCGTTCTCGCCCCACTGGAGAGGCCAGATACGCAGTATTTT.

This clonotype was counted a few times. The CDR3 bases are TGCGCCAGCAGCGAACAGGACGGATTCAATCAGCCCCAGCATTTT. Its protein product is CASSEQDGFNQPQHF. The rearrangement links TRBV5-1 to TRBJ1-5; tentative D call: TRBD1 (5 bases). Germline-derived CDR1 and CDR2 are SGHRS and YFSETQ. The CDR3 extends over 15 amino acids. V lost 4 bases to trimming and J lost 3 bases, with 14 bases between them. Together with reference TRBV5-1 and TRBJ1-5, the CDR3 gives the full variable domain: KAGVTQTPRYLIKTRGQQVTLSCSPISGHRSVSWYQQTPGQGLQFLFEYFSETQRNKGNFPGRFSGRQFSNSRSEMNVSTLELGDSALYLCASSEQDGFNQPQHFGDGTRLSIL.

This clonotype was seen a handful of times. The V gene is TRBV28, the J gene TRBJ2-3; 9 nucleotides match TRBD2. Germline V CDR1 and CDR2: MDHEN, SYDVKM. The CDR3 contains 15 residues. V lost 4 bases and J lost 2; bases outside the gene matches: 4. CDR3 sequence (DNA): TGTGCCAGCAGTTCGGGGGGACTAGCCACAGATACGCAGTATTTT. Residues: CASSSGGLATDTQYF. Combining the CDR3 with reference TRBV28 and TRBJ2-3 gives the whole variable domain DVKVTQSSRYLVKRTGEKVFLECVQDMDHENMFWYRQDPGLGLRLIYFSYDVKMKEKGDIPEGYSVSREKKERFSLILESASTNQTSMYLCASSSGGLATDTQYFGPGTRLTVL.

There are many counts of this clonotype. This sequence joins TRBV10-3 and TRBJ1-5, with D possibly matching TRBD1 (6 bases). CDR1 is ENHRY, CDR2 SYGVKD, per germline. Trimming cost V 3 bases and J 7 bases, with 10 bases left between them. The length of the CDR3 is 13 residues. The CDR3 DNA sequence: TGTGCCATCAGTGATAACAGGGAACAGCCCCAGCATTTT. It yields the protein CAISDNREQPQHF.

This clonotype was found many times. The rearrangement links TRBV20-1 to TRBJ1-5; TRBD1 matches at 8 bases. CDR1 is DFQATT and CDR2 is SNEGSKA in the germline V gene (reference sequence). The CDR3 runs 17 residues. V lost 2 bases to trimming and J lost 2 bases; unmatched junction nucleotides: 11. The CDR3: CSARNPRGHSRNQPQHF. CDR3 coding DNA: TGCAGTGCTAGAAACCCCAGGGGGCATTCTCGCAATCAGCCCCAGCATTTT.

In this sample, this clonotype turned up many times. The gene calls are TRBV10-3 and TRBJ2-7, with D perhaps TRBD1 (5 bases). The CDR3 spans 14 residues. Germline V gene data show CDR1 as ENHRY and CDR2 as SYGVKD. V was pared by 3 bases and J by 6 bases, with 15 bases between. CDR3 DNA sequence: TGTGCCATCAGTGACCTCGCGCAGGGTGGCGAGCAGTACTTC. It yields the protein CAISDLAQGGEQYF.

The gene calls are TRBV30 and TRBJ1-2; D may be TRBD1 (6 bases). Germline values: CDR1 GTSNPN, CDR2 SVGIG (reference sequence). Trimming removed 5 bases at V and 4 bases at J, with 14 bases between. This CDR3 has 13 amino acids. The CDR3 DNA is TGTGCCTGGGATCAATTGGACAGCTATGGCTACACCTTC. Protein product: CAWDQLDSYGYTF.

This clonotype was detected a few times. V is TRBV7-2 and J is TRBJ2-1, with 16 positions matching TRBD2. V gave up 5 bases and J gave up 11 bases; unmatched junction bases: 9. CDR1 and CDR2 from the germline V gene are SGHTA and FQGNSA. CDR3 length: 16 residues. CDR3 DNA sequence: TGTGCCAGCAGCCCCCCGGGACTAGCGGGAGGGGGAAAGCAGTTCTTC. Translation: CASSPPGLAGGGKQFF.

In this sample, this clonotype turned up many times. The chain has TRBV20-1 and TRBJ1-3; D possibly corresponds to TRBD1 (5 bases). V lost 1 base, J lost 4 bases, and 11 bases lay in between. This CDR3 has 14 amino acids. CDR1 is DFQATT, CDR2 SNEGSKA, per germline (reference sequence). This CDR3 is CSARVAGMGNTIYF. Here the CDR3 DNA reads TGCAGTGCTAGAGTGGCAGGGATGGGAAACACCATATATTTT.

This clonotype was picked up many times. This chain links TRBV4-2 with TRBJ2-3; 7 positions agree with TRBD1. CDR3 size: 13 residues. V lost 0 bases, J lost 11 bases, and 5 bases stayed unmatched. In germline, CDR1 is LGHNA, CDR2 YNFKEQ. The CDR3 loop reads CASSQEEGAKQYF. CDR3 bases: TGTGCCAGCAGCCAAGAAGAGGGGGCTAAGCAGTATTTT.

This clonotype appeared many times. The chain carries TRBV5-1 and TRBJ1-3; tentatively, D is TRBD1 (5 bases). Per germline, CDR1 SGHRS and CDR2 YFSETQ. The CDR3 consists of 15 residues. V lost 1 base to trimming and J lost 8 bases, with 16 bases between them. The CDR3 is CASSLSGTREDTIYF. Here the CDR3 DNA reads TGCGCCAGCAGCTTGTCTGGGACCAGAGAGGACACCATATATTTT.

In this sample, this clonotype turned up many times. This chain joins TRBV20-1 and TRBJ2-7; perhaps D is TRBD1 or TRBD2 (5 bases each). The V end was cut by 5 bases, the J end by 3 bases, with 11 bases between. Germline CDR1 is DFQATT and CDR2 is SNEGSKA (reference sequence). This CDR3 spans 12 amino acids. In DNA, the CDR3 is TGCAGTGCTCCGGGACCCCTCTACGAGCAGTACTTC. Amino acids: CSAPGPLYEQYF.

As DNA, the CDR3 is TGTGCCAGCAGCGGGACTAGCGGGAGGATGGGGGACACCGGGGAGCTGTTTTTT. It specifies CASSGTSGRMGDTGELFF. J is TRBJ2-2 and V is TRBV7-6, with TRBD2 identical over 15 bases. The germline CDR1 and CDR2 sequences are SGHVS and FNYEAQ. The CDR3 is 18 amino acids. Trimming at V came to 5 bases and at J to 3 bases, leaving 7 bases not matched to a gene. The complete variable domain, with remaining parts taken from reference TRBV7-6 and TRBJ2-2, reads GAGVSQSPRYKVTKRGQDVALRCDPISGHVSLYWYRQALGQGPEFLTYFNYEAQQDKSGLPNDRFSAERPEGSISTLTIQRTEQRDSAMYRCASSGTSGRMGDTGELFFGEGSRLTVL.

This clonotype has ten or more counts. This chain uses TRBV6-6 with TRBJ2-7, with D perhaps matching TRBD1 (6 bases). The V and J ends lost 6 bases and 3 bases respectively, with 12 bases between them. Per the germline V gene, CDR1 is MNHNY and CDR2 is SVGAGI (reference sequence). This CDR3 spans 13 amino acids. The CDR3 DNA sequence: TGTGCCAGCAGACCTTCAGGGGACTACGAGCAGTACTTC. This codes for CASRPSGDYEQYF.

This clonotype has a count of ten or more. The chain joins TRBV5-1 to TRBJ2-1; the D is unclear. The CDR3 is made up of 15 amino acids. Trimming removed 1 base from V and 5 bases from J, with 13 bases in between. CDR1 is SGHRS and CDR2 is YFSETQ in the germline V gene. The CDR3 bases are TGCGCCAGCAGCTTGCGGGTAATGGGAAACAATGAGCAGTTCTTC. It translates to CASSLRVMGNNEQFF.

This clonotype showed up many times. The chain links TRBV28 to TRBJ2-5, with D possibly being TRBD2 (5 bases). The CDR3 consists of 18 residues. Germline CDR1 MDHEN, CDR2 SYDVKM. Trimming left V 1 base short and J 6 bases short, with 24 bases between. The DNA for the CDR3 is TGTGCCAGCAGTTTATTGAGGGAATTGAGCCTCCGGGTGAAGACCCAGTACTTC. Amino acids: CASSLLRELSLRVKTQYF.